The rows below give T cell receptor beta chains drawn from one sample of a study of naive and memory T cell subsets. One entry per CDR3 protein, called by TCRdb with MiXCR from the UMI-ligation and nested PCR reads. The table has about 140,000 distinct CDR3 sequences, approximately 20% seen once. Material: naive CD8+ T cells from blood. The receptor source for this set is a human donor in good health. CDR3s include the opening cysteine and the closing phenylalanine or tryptophan. D genes are given only for firm matches. For some rows the clone size is stated as once, few or many, or as a class when expanded; others skip it.

d_call | j_call | v_call | clone_size | cdr3_nt | cdr3_aa
. | TRBJ2-5 | TRBV12-3/TRBV12-4 | few | TGTGCCAGCAGGGTTTTGGGCCAAGAGACCCAGTACTTC | CASRVLGQETQYF
TRBD1 | TRBJ2-2 | TRBV20-1 | few | TGCAGTGCTAGAGATCGGGACAGATTCTACACCGGGGAGCTGTTTTTT | CSARDRDRFYTGELFF
. | TRBJ1-1 | TRBV5-4 | few | TGTGCCAGCAGCTTGGCGCCGGGCCCCCAGGATGCTTTCTTT | CASSLAPGPQDAFF
. | TRBJ1-1 | TRBV28 | few | TGTGCCAGCAGTCGGCCGACAGTGGGACGGAACACTGAAGCTTTCTTT | CASSRPTVGRNTEAFF
TRBD1 | TRBJ1-1 | TRBV2 | few | TGTGCCAGCAGAGCCCTGACAGGGGGTGACACTGAAGCTTTCTTT | CASRALTGGDTEAFF
. | TRBJ1-1 | TRBV4-3 | few | TGCGCCAGCAGCCAAGATTCGGGCAGGGTGGCTTTCTTT | CASSQDSGRVAFF
. | TRBJ2-1 | TRBV12-3/TRBV12-4 | . | TGTGCCAGCAGTCTCTCCCTCAATGAGCAGTTCTTC | CASSLSLNEQFF
. | TRBJ1-2 | TRBV28 | few | TGTGCCAGCAGTTTACCTGGGGAGAGTAACTATGGCTACACCTTC | CASSLPGESNYGYTF
TRBD1 | TRBJ2-7 | TRBV5-4 | . | TGTGCCAGCAGCTTTAGCTGGGACAGCTCCTACGAGCAGTACTTC | CASSFSWDSSYEQYF
. | TRBJ1-1 | TRBV7-9 | . | TGTGCCAGCACCCTCGGCGGGCACACTGAAGCTTTCTTT | CASTLGGHTEAFF
TRBD1 | TRBJ2-3 | TRBV7-3 | many | TGTGCCAGCAGCTTGACAGGGGGAACAGATACGCAGTATTTT | CASSLTGGTDTQYF
TRBD1 | TRBJ2-7 | TRBV9 | . | TGTGCCAGCAGCGGGACAGGCTACGAGCAGTACTTC | CASSGTGYEQYF
. | TRBJ2-1 | TRBV20-1 | once | TGCAGTGCTAGAGTCCCAGACCGGTACAATGAGCAGTTCTTC | CSARVPDRYNEQFF
. | TRBJ2-7 | TRBV5-1 | . | TGCGCCAGCAGCTTGGCCGAGGCAGGGTACGAGCAGTACTTC | CASSLAEAGYEQYF
. | TRBJ1-1 | TRBV9 | few | TGTGCCAGCAGCGGGGTAGAAGATGAAGCTTTCTTT | CASSGVEDEAFF
. | TRBJ2-1 | TRBV5-4 | . | TGTGCCAGCAGAGACGTAGCGTACAATGAGCAGTTCTTC | CASRDVAYNEQFF
. | TRBJ2-2 | TRBV6-5 | . | TGTGCCACATCGGGACAAAACACCGGGGAGCTGTTTTTT | CATSGQNTGELFF
. | TRBJ2-5 | TRBV9 | many | TGTGCCAGCAGCGTCTTTGGAGGGGTCCAAGAGACCCAGTACTTC | CASSVFGGVQETQYF
. | TRBJ2-1 | TRBV7-6 | few | TGTGCCAGCAGCTTAGGGCCCGAGGGGGTTGACGAGCAGTTCTTC | CASSLGPEGVDEQFF
. | TRBJ2-1 | TRBV25-1 | . | TGTGCCAGCAGTGAATATAGTGATCCCGAGTCAAATGAGCAGTTCTTC | CASSEYSDPESNEQFF
. | TRBJ2-2 | TRBV29-1 | few | TGCAGCGTTCCGGAGAAGAACACCGGGGAGCTGTTTTTT | CSVPEKNTGELFF
TRBD1 | TRBJ2-2 | TRBV4-1 | . | TGCGCCAGCAGCCAGGATCTAGGACAGGGGGTCACCGGGGAGCTGTTTTTT | CASSQDLGQGVTGELFF
. | TRBJ1-4 | TRBV12-3/TRBV12-4 | few | TGTGCCAGCAGTTTTGGTCAGAGTGAAAAACTGTTTTTT | CASSFGQSEKLFF
. | TRBJ1-1 | TRBV20-1 | . | TGCAGTGCCAGAGACAGGCTAGGCACTGAAGCTTTCTTT | CSARDRLGTEAFF
. | TRBJ2-7 | TRBV28 | . | TGTGCCAGCAGTTTATATGGGCAGTTCTACGAGCAGTACTTC | CASSLYGQFYEQYF
. | TRBJ2-1 | TRBV14 | many | TGTGCCAGCAGCCGGGCTGGATTCTACAATGAGCAGTTCTTC | CASSRAGFYNEQFF
. | TRBJ1-1 | TRBV5-5 | few | TGTGCCAGCAGCTTGGAGCGGGGATTGGGCACTGAAGCTTTCTTT | CASSLERGLGTEAFF
. | TRBJ2-3 | TRBV6-2/TRBV6-3 | . | TGTGCCAGCAGTTCGGACCTAGATACGCAGTATTTT | CASSSDLDTQYF
. | TRBJ1-5 | TRBV7-9 | . | TGTGCCAGCAGCTTAGGTGCCCAGCCCCAGCATTTT | CASSLGAQPQHF
TRBD2 | TRBJ2-5 | TRBV2 | . | TGTGCCAGCAGGGCCGCCACTAGCGATAGAGAGACCCAGTACTTC | CASRAATSDRETQYF
. | TRBJ1-3 | TRBV28 | many | TGTGCCAGCAGACCCCCCTCTGGAAACACCATATATTTT | CASRPPSGNTIYF
TRBD1 | TRBJ2-7 | TRBV5-1 | many | TGCGCCAGCAGGCCCGGGACAGGGGAAATATACGAGCAGTACTTC | CASRPGTGEIYEQYF
. | TRBJ1-1 | TRBV5-1 | . | TGCGCCAGCAGCTTGGCACGGACGGGGAACACTGAAGCTTTCTTT | CASSLARTGNTEAFF
. | TRBJ1-4 | TRBV29-1 | few | TGCAGCGTTGATGGGGCCGCTCCCCGGCGGACTAATGAAAAACTGTTTTTT | CSVDGAAPRRTNEKLFF
. | TRBJ2-3 | TRBV19 | . | TGTGCCAGTAACCAACTAGGGCGGGTTGATACGCAGTATTTT | CASNQLGRVDTQYF
. | TRBJ1-5 | TRBV28 | . | TGTGCCAGCAGTTCGTTAGGCTTAATTCAGCCCCAGCATTTC | CASSSLGLIQPQHF
. | TRBJ2-3 | TRBV9 | . | TGTGCCAGCAGCGTGGGGCGCGGTACGCAGTATTTT | CASSVGRGTQYF
TRBD1 | TRBJ1-1 | TRBV28 | . | TGTGCCAGCAGTCCGGGACAGTTGAACACTGAAGCTTTCTTT | CASSPGQLNTEAFF
TRBD1 | TRBJ2-1 | TRBV28 | . | TGTGCCAGCAGCCCCAGGGACAGGGTTACGAATGAGCAGTTCTTC | CASSPRDRVTNEQFF
. | TRBJ1-1 | TRBV5-8 | . | TGTGCCAGCAGCTTGGCGGAGCCGACAGGAGCGAACACTGAAGCTTTCTTT | CASSLAEPTGANTEAFF
. | TRBJ2-7 | TRBV7-8 | . | TGTGCCAGCAGCTCCACTGAGGGGGGCTGGTACGAGCAGTACTTC | CASSSTEGGWYEQYF
. | TRBJ2-7 | TRBV27 | many | TGTGCCAGCAGTTCAACCGGGAGACCGGCCGCCGAGCAGTACTTC | CASSSTGRPAAEQYF
TRBD2 | TRBJ2-7 | TRBV20-1 | . | TGCAGTGCTAGAAGTGGACTAGCGGGATACGAGCAGTACTTC | CSARSGLAGYEQYF
. | TRBJ2-1 | TRBV7-9 | many | TGTGCCAGCAGCTTACCCTCAGCGGTTAGCTACAATGAGCAGTTCTTC | CASSLPSAVSYNEQFF
. | TRBJ1-2 | TRBV7-9 | many | TGTGCCAGCAGCGCCTCGGACTATGGCTACACCTTC | CASSASDYGYTF
. | TRBJ2-1 | TRBV24-1 | few | TGTGCCACCAGTGACAATGACTGGAATGAGCAGTTCTTC | CATSDNDWNEQFF
TRBD1 | TRBJ2-3 | TRBV27 | . | TGTGCCAGCAGTTTCCAGGGGGGCACAGATACGCAGTATTTT | CASSFQGGTDTQYF
. | TRBJ2-3 | TRBV9 | once | TGTGCCAGCAGCGTAGTGGAGGGGATCACAGATACGCAGTATTTT | CASSVVEGITDTQYF
. | TRBJ1-1 | TRBV25-1 | . | TGTGCCAGCAGTGATCCGAACACTGAAGCTTTCTTT | CASSDPNTEAFF
. | TRBJ1-1 | TRBV7-9 | . | TGTGCCAGCAGCTTAGGGCAGGGAATTCTTGAAGCTTTCTTT | CASSLGQGILEAFF